This TCR beta chain is from a study of shared T cell receptors in the human thymus. TCRdb keeps only in-frame clones here, not all; method: immunoSEQ multiplex PCR. The table lists 500,000 to 850,000 clones, over 75% of them singletons. The sample was also reused in another study, on human thymus T cells. Turning to that study: Donor material was obtained from healthy Finnish infants undergoing corrective surgery for congenital heart defects. The study used thymus tissue resected during corrective heart surgery. Unrelated individuals reportedly shared highly overlapping thymic TCR repertoires.

The sequence was obtained from a boy in the first two years of life with a congenital heart defect. Sequenced: thymocytes.

The CDR3 sequence is CASSRDSQHGYTF. CDR3 DNA sequence: TGTGCCAGCAGCCGGGACAGCCAGCATGGCTACACCTTC. The V call is TRBV4-2, the J call TRBJ1-2; 7 positions agree with TRBD1. V was clipped by 4 bases and J by 6 bases; unmatched bases: 5. This CDR3 has 13 residues. Germline V gene data show CDR1 as LGHNA and CDR2 as YNFKEQ.